This T cell receptor (beta chain) was captured by sequencing in a study of blood T cell repertoires in COVID-19. Looking at the study overall: Samples of COVID-19 (acute and convalescent) were obtained from the United States, Italy and Spain. Nucleic acid was either cDNA or gDNA, and it came from T cells, B-cell-depleted T cells, or PBMCs.

V shed 0 bases and J shed 4 bases, with 7 bases lying between them. The CDR3 runs to 14 residues. Germline lookup yields CDR1 SGHTA and CDR2 FQGNSA. A note on this clone: In the same sample, other DNA sequences code for this CDR3.

As processed by the authors: Nucleated cell number was recorded as an estimate derived from reference gene primer amplification. The repertoire was sequenced with immunoSEQ multiplex PCR; TCRdb's copy has only in-frame clones and lacks some. Clonal size and the V and J genes are those of that table, whereas D and trimming came from the DNA. The table lists about 300,000 clones, around 86% of them singletons. The chain has TRBV7-2 and TRBJ1-5; D unresolved. Material: peripheral blood. The receptor was derived from a man between 65 and 85 years old with acute or convalescent COVID-19. CDR3: CASSLAGGNQPQHF. The CDR3 nucleotides read TGTGCCAGCAGCTTAGCGGGAGGGAATCAGCCCCAGCATTTT.